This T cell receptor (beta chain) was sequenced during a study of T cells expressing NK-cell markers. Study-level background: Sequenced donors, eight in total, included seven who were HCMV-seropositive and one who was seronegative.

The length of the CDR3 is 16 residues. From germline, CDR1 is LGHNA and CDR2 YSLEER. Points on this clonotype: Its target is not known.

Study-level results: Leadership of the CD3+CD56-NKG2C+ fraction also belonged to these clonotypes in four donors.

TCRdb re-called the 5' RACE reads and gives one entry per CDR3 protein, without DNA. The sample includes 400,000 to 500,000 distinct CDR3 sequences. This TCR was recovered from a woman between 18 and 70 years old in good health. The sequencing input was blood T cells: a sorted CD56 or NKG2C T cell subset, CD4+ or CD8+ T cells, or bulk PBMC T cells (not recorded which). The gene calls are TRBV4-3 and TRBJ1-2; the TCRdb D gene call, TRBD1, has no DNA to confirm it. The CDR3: CASSHSPETEHYGYTF.